This T cell receptor (beta chain) was captured by sequencing in a study of T cells in women clearing cervical HPV infection (dated by TCRdb to 2016 to 2019). For context, the study as a whole: The cases were 25 women with histologically confirmed HPV16-related CIN3 or worse, and 2 of those women had invasive cancers. Quality controls consisted of five blinded duplicates per group, for a total of around 60 samples made up of some 50 participants and some 10 replicates. For cases, the median interval between lesion detection and blood sampling was about 160 days, with an interquartile range of roughly 85 to 220 days. Because only a few women had HLA typing data, the possibility that HLA type acted as a confounder could not be ruled out. Case blood was taken at the visit when the lesion was first identified, whereas control blood was taken when infection was no longer detected. The exploratory proof-of-principle case-control study was nested within the Guanacaste HPV Natural History Study in Costa Rica and compared TCR repertoires across cervical HPV16 outcomes. Cases were matched to controls by age within five years and by the year the sample was collected. Controls were more than 20 women whose single incident HPV16 infection cleared within 12 months without precancer or cancer developing. Median age was about 35 years in cases versus about 38 in controls, and baseline characteristics did not differ significantly. In the parent cohort, more than 8,500 women aged 18 or older were enrolled in Guanacaste, Costa Rica, during about 1993 to 1994 and then followed for less than 8 years.

Every participant had a single incident cervical HPV16 infection, and prevalent HPV16 infections were excluded. Cervical HPV DNA was detected by MY09/MY11 PCR, and genotyping was performed by dot-blot hybridization. Roughly 15 mL of heparinized blood was centrifuged, after which the buffy coat was aliquoted, frozen at -30 degrees C, and then stored at -80 degrees C. QIAGEN kits were used to extract genomic DNA from buffy coat specimens. On this clone: The specificity of this receptor is unknown.

Broader findings and caveats from the paper: T-cell numbers per sample were unknown, so richness differences could reflect varying T-cell content rather than repertoire biology. The cross-sectional design could not show whether the associations came before the infection or were a result of it, and neither effector/memory subsets nor HPV-specific T cells were isolated. Significantly higher TCR repertoire richness was observed in CIN3+ cases than in controls across sequencing depths, whereas no difference in evenness was found. Cases were distinguished from controls with an estimated AUC of about 0.8 by random forest classifiers combining richness and V gene abundances.

TCR beta CDR3 regions were amplified by multiplex PCR from an average of approximately 1,200 ng genomic DNA per sample using the immunoSEQ assay. The assay corrected primer bias using a complete synthetic TCR repertoire to establish an amplification baseline. The amplicons were sequenced on the Illumina platform. Processing in the source paper ran as follows. Sequences were error-corrected by clustering with frequency ratios and a modified nearest-neighbor algorithm and were then analyzed in the immunoSEQ Analyzer with IMGT gene definitions. At each rarefaction depth, TCR richness and evenness were averaged over 20 rarefaction repeats, and samples with fewer sequences than the depth were excluded. V, D and J gene relative abundances were compared between groups with Wilcoxon rank sum tests, applying FDR correction. An intraclass correlation of around 96% for TCR richness and an average of roughly 83% across 66 gene segments were obtained from the blinded duplicates. The table comes from immuneACCESS by way of TCRdb, which keeps in-frame sequences with V and J called. Part of the clones is missing from these tables; in studies checked, under half for an unresolved V gene and the rest for unknown reasons. V and J calls and clone size are given by that table; D and trimming were obtained from the DNA. This sample's table lists under 35,000 clones. The ten largest clones represent approximately 6.3% of the sample.

The source material was blood buffy coat. The receptor was derived from a woman between 18 and 70 years old with a cervical HPV16 infection that either progressed to CIN3+ or cleared (not recorded which).

The CDR3 region reads CASSDSRTGGNEQFF. Incomplete CDR3 DNA: TGTGCCAGCAGTGACTCGAGGACGGGGGGAAATGAG. The V and J genes are TRBV6-4 and TRBJ2-1, and 7 bases in between align with TRBD2. The DNA ends 3 residues before the CDR3 does, and the rest of the CDR3 is filled in from the germline J gene. From V the trimming removes 0 bases and from J it removes 7 bases, while the gene matches leave 6 bases of the junction unaccounted for. The CDR3 contains 15 residues, cysteine and phenylalanine counted. Part of the CDR3 DNA is given, 36 bases translated from base 1. The CDR1 and CDR2 encoded by the germline V gene are MRHNA and SNTAGT.